A single T cell receptor (beta chain) is shown here with its context. Its antigen is currently unknown. The data belong to a study of T cell responses to AZD1222 COVID-19 vaccine. Study-level findings and limits: Unmutated regions of variants are reportedly targeted by nearly half of spike-specific TCRs.

The repertoire was sequenced with immunoSEQ multiplex PCR; TCRdb's copy has only in-frame clones and lacks some. The table has around 100,000 clones, roughly 91% seen once. The CDR3 extends over 13 amino acids. With 5 bases clipped from V and 4 bases from J, the junction kept 3 bases outside the gene matches. Germline V gives CDR1 LNHDA, CDR2 SQIVND (reference sequence). The material sequenced was peripheral blood, taken on day 0 of AZD1222 vaccination. This sequence was found in an adult in good health. This chain connects TRBV19 to TRBJ1-1; 8 bases align to TRBD1. In DNA form, the CDR3 reads TGTGCCAGTAGTGACGACAGGGGCACTGAAGCTTTCTTT. This sequence encodes CASSDDRGTEAFF.